What follows are 30 T cell receptor beta chains derived from one specimen sequenced in a study of lung T cells in sarcoidosis with Löfgren's syndrome. TCRdb passed the reads through MiXCR, listing each CDR3 protein once. The data hold approximately 19,000 distinct CDR3 sequences, with about 20% observed a single time. The sequencing input was CD4+ T cells from PBMCs. The receptors were sampled from a human donor with sarcoidosis (Löfgren's syndrome or another form), or a control subject (not recorded which).

This clonotype was detected ten times or more. The chain uses TRBV28 and TRBJ1-1; possibly TRBD1 for D (5 bases). Germline CDR1 reads MDHEN; CDR2 reads SYDVKM. The CDR3 spans 14 residues. Trimming removed 4 bases from V and 0 bases from J, with 9 bases in between. The CDR3 nucleotides are TGTGCCAGCAGTTCGGGGGAGGTGAACACTGAAGCTTTCTTT. It encodes CASSSGEVNTEAFF.

The sample holds many counts of this clonotype. This sequence joins TRBV12-3 or TRBV12-4 and TRBJ2-3, with D hard to call. The V and J ends lost 3 bases and 2 bases respectively, with 6 bases between them. This CDR3 is 13 amino acids long. In nucleotides, the CDR3 is TGTGCCAGCAGTTTCGGATACACAGATACGCAGTATTTT. This sequence encodes CASSFGYTDTQYF.

This clonotype was picked up many times. CDR3 sequence (DNA): TGCAGCGTTTCCGACAGGGGGCCGGCAGATACGCAGTATTTT. Amino acids: CSVSDRGPADTQYF. The chain links TRBV29-1 to TRBJ2-3, with TRBD1 identical over 10 bases. The germline V gene encodes CDR1 SQVTM and CDR2 ANQGSEA. The CDR3 covers 14 residues. Trimming removed 5 bases from V and 4 bases from J; junction bases left unmatched: 6.

The chain combines TRBV5-6 with TRBJ2-1; D gene unclear. Between the trimmed V and J ends, which lost 7 bases and 5 bases, there was a span of 13 bases. The CDR3 contains 13 residues. CDR1 and CDR2 from the germline V gene are SGHDT and YYEEEE. The CDR3 DNA reads as TGTGCCAGCTTCTCCATGGCTAACAATGAGCAGTTCTTC. It codes for CASFSMANNEQFF.

This clonotype was seen repeatedly, ten times or more. The V and J genes are TRBV19 and TRBJ1-1; no definite D call. Trimming took 0 bases from V and 4 from J, leaving 9 bases between them. The germline V gene encodes CDR1 LNHDA and CDR2 SQIVND (reference sequence). The CDR3 loop spans 14 amino acids. The CDR3 loop reads CASSIDQGPTEAFF. The CDR3 coding sequence is TGTGCCAGTAGTATAGATCAAGGGCCCACTGAAGCTTTCTTT.

There are many counts of this clonotype. The chain employs TRBV7-9 and TRBJ1-4; 10 nucleotides align to TRBD1. The V gene's germline CDR1 is SEHNR and CDR2 FQNEAQ (reference sequence). CDR3 length: 15 amino acids. With 5 bases clipped from V and 8 bases from J, the junction kept 8 bases outside the gene matches. In nucleotides, the CDR3 is TGTGCCAGCAGCCCCCGGGGGACAGGGGACGAAAAACTGTTTTTT. Translated, it gives CASSPRGTGDEKLFF.

As for this clonotype: This may come from a read error, since a much larger clone is one base off. The chain joins TRBV6-1 to TRBJ2-7, with 15 bases that match TRBD2. The length of the CDR3 is 17 residues. Looked up from germline, CDR1 is MNHNS and CDR2 is SASEGT. CDR3 nucleotide sequence: TGTGCCAGCAGGGGACTAGCGGGGGGCCTGAGCTCCTACGGGCAGTACTTC. This encodes CASRGLAGGLSSYGQYF.

In regard to this clonotype: It may be a read error: a sequence one base away is much more abundant. This rearrangement joins TRBV30 to TRBJ1-1, with unresolved D. The CDR3 spans 13 residues. Trimming stripped 5 bases from V and 1 base from J, with 11 bases between. Germline CDR1 GTSNPN, CDR2 SVGIG (reference sequence). DNA of the CDR3: TGTGCCTGGGGTCGGGGTGCGAACACTGAAGCTTTCTTT. Its protein product is CAWGRGANTEAFF.

The chain couples TRBV30 to TRBJ1-1; 7 positions agree with TRBD1. The germline V gene encodes CDR1 GTSNPN and CDR2 SVGIG (reference sequence). The CDR3 contains 12 residues. V lost 3 bases, J lost 5 bases, and 3 bases stayed unmatched. CDR3 sequence: CAWSRGGTEAFF. The CDR3 nucleotides read TGTGCCTGGAGCAGGGGGGGAACTGAAGCTTTCTTT.

This clonotype has a count of ten or more. V is TRBV3-1 and J is TRBJ2-2; tentative D call: TRBD2 (6 bases). V dropped 2 bases and J dropped 5 bases, with 9 bases sitting between them. Looked up from germline, CDR1 is LGHDT and CDR2 is YNNKEL (reference sequence). This CDR3 is 14 amino acids long. CDR3 in DNA: TGTGCCAGCAGCCAACAGCGGGCGACCGGGGAGCTGTTTTTT. Its protein product is CASSQQRATGELFF. Combining the CDR3 with reference TRBV3-1 and TRBJ2-2 gives the whole variable domain DTAVSQTPKYLVTQMGNDKSIKCEQNLGHDTMYWYKQDSKKFLKIMFSYNNKELIINETVPNRFSPKSPDKAHLNLHINSLELGDSAVYFCASSQQRATGELFFGEGSRLTVL.

At least ten counts were recorded for this clonotype. V gene TRBV18 combines with J gene TRBJ2-3; D gene ambiguous. The ends were cut back, 0 bases at V and 0 bases at J, with 10 bases in the middle. The germline V gene encodes CDR1 KGHSH and CDR2 LQKENI. This CDR3 has 16 residues. CDR3 amino acids: CASSPPIPISTDTQYF. Here the CDR3 DNA reads TGTGCCAGCTCACCACCGATACCTATTAGCACAGATACGCAGTATTTT. Full variable domain (missing parts from reference TRBV18 and TRBJ2-3): NAGVMQNPRHLVRRRGQEARLRCSPMKGHSHVYWYRQLPEEGLKFMVYLQKENIIDESGMPKERFSAEFPKEGPSILRIQQVVRGDSAAYFCASSPPIPISTDTQYFGPGTRLTVL.

In its sample, this clonotype was seen many times. The CDR3 DNA reads as TGTGCCATCAGTGAGTCCCGGGACAAGAATTCACCCCTCCACTTT. Its protein is CAISESRDKNSPLHF. The chain employs TRBV10-3 and TRBJ1-6, with D possibly matching TRBD1 (6 bases). Germline loops: CDR1 ENHRY, CDR2 SYGVKD. This CDR3 spans 15 amino acids. Trimming stripped 0 bases from V and 7 bases from J, with 10 bases between.

By share, this clonotype counts as medium-sized. The genes are TRBV20-1 and TRBJ2-1; no clear D. Germline CDR1 DFQATT, CDR2 SNEGSKA (reference sequence). The length of the CDR3 is 15 residues. Trimming cost V 0 bases and J 4 bases, with 13 bases left between them. CDR3 sequence reads: CSARDGGDFYNEQFF. The CDR3 nucleotides read TGCAGTGCTAGAGATGGTGGGGATTTTTACAATGAGCAGTTCTTC.

Points on this clonotype: One end of the junction is discordant with germline, which a read error may explain. The chain uses TRBV6-5 and TRBJ2-7; 8 bases map to TRBD2. The germline CDR1 and CDR2 sequences are MNHEY and SVGAGI. The CDR3 is 14 residues long. CDR3 nucleotide sequence: TGTGCCTGCAGTTTCCCCGGCGGGAGGCACGAGCAGTACTTC. This encodes CACSFPGGRHEQYF.

This clonotype was found many times. The chain joins TRBV11-2 to TRBJ1-1, with 7 bases that match TRBD1. Germline V gene data show CDR1 as SGHAT and CDR2 as FQNNGV. This CDR3 has 12 residues. The junction had 9 bases not matched to a gene; V was cut back by 7 bases and J by 10 bases. The CDR3 reads CASNTGTARAFF. Here the CDR3 DNA reads TGTGCCAGCAACACAGGGACAGCAAGAGCTTTCTTT.

Notes on this clonotype: Its ends do not fully match the called genes, so a read error is possible. This sequence joins TRBV4-1 and TRBJ2-3; possibly TRBD2 for D (5 bases). Germline lookup yields CDR1 MGHRA and CDR2 YSYEKL. The CDR3 runs to 15 residues. The CDR3 bases are TGCGCCAGCAGCCAAGAGGGAGCTGGCACAGATACGCAGTACTTT. It is translated as CASSQEGAGTDTQYF.

This clonotype has just one count. Being one base from a much bigger clone, this may be a read error. This chain links TRBV3-1 with TRBJ1-2; TRBD1 matches 10 bases. Germline lookup yields CDR1 LGHDT and CDR2 YNNKEL (reference sequence). CDR3 size: 14 residues. The J segment lost 12 bases and the V segment lost 6 bases, leaving 13 bases of the junction unmatched. CDR3 DNA: TGTGCCAGCAGTACCCATATAATGACAGGGGGCCACACCTTC. It is translated as CASSTHIMTGGHTF.

In regard to this clonotype: A single base separates this from a much larger clone, so it may be a read error. The chain has TRBV19 and TRBJ1-5, with no clear D. The CDR3 contains 13 residues. Germline V gene data show CDR1 as LNHDA and CDR2 as SQIVND (reference sequence). The DNA of the CDR3 is TGTGCCAGTATCCCCCGATACGGTCAGTCCCAGCATTTT. The encoded protein is CASIPRYGQSQHF. The complete variable domain, with remaining parts taken from reference TRBV19 and TRBJ1-5, reads DGGITQSPKYLFRKEGQNVTLSCEQNLNHDAMYWYRQDPGQGLRLIYYSQIVNDFQKGDIAEGYSVSREKKESFPLTVTSAQKNPTAFYLCASIPRYGQSQHFGDGTRLSIL.

This clonotype was counted many times. The gene calls are TRBV7-8 and TRBJ1-1, with a weak D call TRBD1 (5 bases). V lost 5 bases to trimming and J lost 7 bases, with 20 bases between them. Germline-derived CDR1 and CDR2 are SGHVS and FQNEAQ. CDR3 size: 15 residues. CDR3 amino acids: CASSTSPGMGIEAFF. CDR3 in DNA: TGTGCCAGCAGCACTAGTCCAGGGATGGGTATTGAAGCTTTCTTT.

This clonotype was observed many times. V gene TRBV7-8 combines with J gene TRBJ1-1; possibly TRBD1 for D (6 bases). Germline V gene sequence: CDR1 SGHVS, CDR2 FQNEAQ. The CDR3 covers 14 residues. Trimming left V 5 bases short and J 4 bases short, with 14 bases between. The CDR3 region has the DNA TGTGCCAGCAGCACAAGACGGGGGCCCACTGAAGCTTTCTTT. Protein product: CASSTRRGPTEAFF.

This clonotype was recorded at least ten times. The genes are TRBV28 and TRBJ1-1, with TRBD1 as a possible D gene (5 bases). The germline V gene has CDR1 MDHEN and CDR2 SYDVKM. The CDR3 runs to 15 residues. Trimming shortened V by 1 base and J by 2 bases, and 11 bases separated the two germline ends. The CDR3 DNA reads TGTGCCAGCAGTTTATCCAGGGCCTTCAACACTGAAGCTTTCTTT. The encoded protein is CASSLSRAFNTEAFF.

Many counts were recorded for this clonotype. The V call is TRBV4-1, the J call TRBJ2-5, with D possibly being TRBD1 (6 bases). With 0 bases removed from V and 3 bases from J, the gap between germline ends came to 11 bases. There are 15 residues in the CDR3. Germline assignment: CDR1 MGHRA and CDR2 YSYEKL. The CDR3 nucleotides read TGCGCCAGCAGCCAAGATGGGACACACGAAGAGACCCAGTACTTC. This translates into CASSQDGTHEETQYF.

This clonotype was recorded many times. The chain employs TRBV7-8 and TRBJ1-1; D may be TRBD1 (6 bases). Germline V gives CDR1 SGHVS, CDR2 FQNEAQ. The CDR3 length is 14 residues. Trimming removed 1 base at V and 3 bases at J, with 9 bases between. As DNA, the CDR3 is TGTGCCAGCAGCTTAGAGGGGGGTGACACTGAAGCTTTCTTT. It codes for CASSLEGGDTEAFF. Drawing the rest from reference TRBV7-8 and TRBJ1-1, the complete variable domain is GAGVSQSPRYKVAKRGQDVALRCDPISGHVSLFWYQQALGQGPEFLTYFQNEAQLDKSGLPSDRFFAERPEGSVSTLKIQRTQQEDSAVYLCASSLEGGDTEAFFGQGTRLTVV.

At least ten counts were recorded for this clonotype. This rearrangement joins TRBV28 to TRBJ2-7, with D hard to call. Germline assignment: CDR1 MDHEN and CDR2 SYDVKM. V lost 6 bases to trimming and J lost 1 base, with 7 bases between them. The CDR3 length is 12 residues. This CDR3 is CASRSSSYEQYF. Here the CDR3 DNA reads TGTGCCAGCAGATCATCGTCCTACGAGCAGTACTTC.

This clonotype was seen repeatedly, ten times or more. The chain uses TRBV27 and TRBJ2-1; 13 bases match TRBD2. Looked up from germline, CDR1 is MNHEY and CDR2 is SMNVEV (reference sequence). V was pared by 6 bases and J by 3 bases, with 5 bases of the junction left unmatched. The CDR3 covers 16 residues. CDR3 coding DNA: TGTGCCAGCAGCAGACTAGCGGGAGGAAACTACAATGAGCAGTTCTTC. Translating it yields CASSRLAGGNYNEQFF.

V usage is TRBV6-2 or TRBV6-3 and J usage is TRBJ2-3; D perhaps matches TRBD1 (5 bases). This CDR3 is built from 16 residues. Germline V gene lookup returns CDR1 MNHEY and CDR2 SVGEGT. Trimming took off 2 bases at V and 3 bases at J, with 15 bases between the two ends. The CDR3 loop reads CASSYQPGFLTDTQYF. The CDR3 region has the DNA TGTGCCAGCAGTTACCAGCCAGGGTTCCTTACAGATACGCAGTATTTT.

This clonotype was detected ten times or more. The V call is TRBV12-3 or TRBV12-4, the J call TRBJ2-5; 8 bases line up with TRBD1. This CDR3 is built from 13 residues. V lost 7 bases to trimming and J lost 4 bases; unmatched junction nucleotides: 5. In DNA, the CDR3 is TGTGCCAGCAACTACGGACAGGGAGAGACCCAGTACTTC. Translated, it gives CASNYGQGETQYF.

This clonotype was seen ten or more times. This chain connects TRBV27 to TRBJ2-1; 7 nucleotides line up with TRBD1. Unmatched junction bases numbered 13, after V lost 6 bases and J lost 8 bases. Germline V CDR1 and CDR2: MNHEY, SMNVEV (reference sequence). This CDR3 is built from 15 residues. CDR3 sequence: CASRRQGSELHEQFF. As DNA, the CDR3 is TGTGCCAGCAGGAGACAGGGATCAGAACTCCATGAGCAGTTCTTC.

This clonotype was detected ten times or more. The chain employs TRBV9 and TRBJ1-1, with D possibly TRBD1 on 5 matching bases. The CDR3 runs to 14 residues. Germline lookup yields CDR1 SGDLS and CDR2 YYNGEE. The ends were cut back, 6 bases at V and 5 bases at J, with 17 bases in the middle. As DNA, the CDR3 is TGTGCCAGCAAACAGGAAGGCGGGAGAACTGAAGCTTTCTTT. Protein sequence: CASKQEGGRTEAFF. The full variable domain, in which reference TRBV9 and TRBJ1-1 provide the parts outside the CDR3, is DSGVTQTPKHLITATGQRVTLRCSPRSGDLSVYWYQQSLDQGLQFLIQYYNGEERAKGNILERFSAQQFPDLHSELNLSSLELGDSALYFCASKQEGGRTEAFFGQGTRLTVV.

This clonotype was detected ten times or more. One junction end does not reproduce the germline sequence, and a read error may be involved. The J gene is TRBJ1-1, the V gene TRBV28, with D unclear. The germline gives CDR1 MDHEN, CDR2 SYDVKM. The CDR3 is 12 amino acids. This chain's CDR3 is CASSLVRTEALF. The CDR3 region has the DNA TGTGCCAGCAGCCTCGTGAGGACTGAAGCTCTCTTT.